One and the same sample provided the 10 T cell receptor beta chains below, sequenced in a study of cytomegalovirus exposure and HLA in healthy donors (dated by TCRdb to between 2016 and 2019). The library came from the immunoSEQ multiplex PCR assay. A mixture of 60 forward primers for TCR Vbeta segments and 13 reverse primers for TCR Jbeta segments was used in the multiplex PCR. Drawn from immuneACCESS, this table holds only the in-frame rearrangements with V and J called that TCRdb kept. Clones are partly lost; checked studies trace under half to an unresolved V gene and leave the rest unexplained. A total of 90,000 or so clones appear in this sample, under 80% of them only once. 4% to 5% of the sample goes to the ten largest clones. Sequencing input: PBMCs. These receptors were collected from a man aged 60 to 75 in good health and CMV-seronegative.

This clone showed up just a few times. The J gene is TRBJ2-3, the V gene TRBV4-1; 12 bases are shared with TRBD2. The V gene end was trimmed by 3 bases and the J gene end by 7 bases; junction bases not matched to a gene: 17. The length of the CDR3 is 19 residues. CDR1 and CDR2 from the germline V gene are MGHRA and YSYEKL. The CDR3 loop is CASSHPRTSGETGTYTQYF. In DNA, the CDR3 is TGCGCCAGCAGCCACCCCCGGACTAGCGGGGAAACCGGAACCTATACGCAGTATTTT.

The chain uses TRBV5-4 and TRBJ1-2, with 8 bases matching TRBD1. The CDR3 has 14 residues. J gave up 10 bases and V 0 bases, and 8 bases lay outside the gene matches. Germline values: CDR1 SGHNT, CDR2 YYREEE (reference sequence). CDR3 coding DNA: TGTGCCAGCAGCTTGGCTCCCTCGGACAGGGACTACACCTTC. This gives the protein CASSLAPSDRDYTF.

This clone was detected only a few times. The chain uses TRBV11-3 and TRBJ2-3; TRBD2 might be the D (6 bases). CDR1 is SGHNT and CDR2 is YENEEA in the germline V gene. The CDR3 is made up of 14 amino acids. The V end was cut by 1 base, the J end by 6 bases, with 11 bases between. The CDR3 nucleotides are TGTGCCAGCAGCTTAGGGCCTAGCGAGGATACGCAGTATTTT. Translated: CASSLGPSEDTQYF.

This rearrangement joins TRBV7-9 to TRBJ2-3; 10 bases line up with TRBD2. This CDR3 spans 18 amino acids. The J segment lost 2 bases and the V segment lost 6 bases, leaving 14 bases of the junction unmatched. CDR1 is SEHNR, CDR2 FQNEAQ, per germline (reference sequence). The CDR3 is CASRPSSGGFPSTDTQYF. DNA for the CDR3: TGTGCCAGCAGGCCCAGTAGCGGGGGGTTTCCCTCCACAGATACGCAGTATTTT.

This chain joins TRBV5-1 and TRBJ2-5; 7 bases align to TRBD1. The CDR3 runs to 13 residues. V trimming: 4 bases; J trimming: 5 bases; junction bases outside the gene matches: 5. CDR1 SGHRS and CDR2 YFSETQ come from the germline V gene. The CDR3 here is CASSPDRVETQYF. CDR3 nucleotide sequence: TGCGCCAGCAGCCCTGACAGGGTTGAGACCCAGTACTTC.

The chain links TRBV6-4 to TRBJ2-6, with 10 positions matching TRBD1. The J segment lost 5 bases and the V segment lost 3 bases, leaving 4 bases of the junction unmatched. The germline V gene encodes CDR1 MRHNA and CDR2 SNTAGT. This CDR3 region has 16 residues. CDR3 residues: CASSETGGVRANVLTF. CDR3 bases: TGTGCCAGCAGTGAGACAGGGGGCGTAAGGGCCAACGTCCTGACTTTC.

This chain links TRBV14 with TRBJ1-1, with 7 bases aligning to TRBD1. Germline CDR1 reads SGHDN; CDR2 reads FVKESK. V shed 4 bases, J shed 1 base, and the junction held 3 bases outside the gene matches. The CDR3 has 14 amino acids. The CDR3 DNA follows: TGTGCCAGCAGCCTACAGGGGAGGAACACTGAAGCTTTCTTT. Translating gives CASSLQGRNTEAFF. Full variable domain (missing parts from reference TRBV14 and TRBJ1-1): EAGVTQFPSHSVIEKGQTVTLRCDPISGHDNLYWYRRVMGKEIKFLLHFVKESKQDESGMPNNRFLAERTGGTYSTLKVQPAELEDSGVYFCASSLQGRNTEAFFGQGTRLTVV.

This sequence joins TRBV10-1 and TRBJ2-5, with a possible D match to TRBD2 (6 bases). V was clipped by 10 bases and J by 4 bases, with 16 bases between them. Germline CDR1 WNHNN, CDR2 SYGVQD (reference sequence). CDR3 length equals 13 residues. The CDR3 is CATAPGVGETQYF. In DNA, the CDR3 is TGCGCCACCGCCCCGGGAGTAGGAGAGACCCAGTACTTC.

This CDR3 is CASSVGASGAYNEQFF. The CDR3 bases are TGTGCCAGCAGCGTAGGGGCTAGCGGGGCCTACAATGAGCAGTTCTTC. The chain employs TRBV9 and TRBJ2-1; 9 positions match TRBD2. The CDR3 length is 16 residues. V lost 0 bases to trimming and J lost 2 bases; unmatched junction nucleotides: 3. CDR1 and CDR2 from the germline V gene are SGDLS and YYNGEE.

As concerns this clone: An end of the junction does not agree with germline; a read error may underlie this. J is TRBJ2-2 and V is TRBV9, with a weak D call TRBD1 (6 bases). Germline CDR1 is SGDLS and CDR2 is YYNGEE. CDR3 length equals 16 residues. CDR3 sequence (DNA): TGTGCCAGCGGCGTAGTAAGGGGGATGGACACCGGGGAGCTGTTTTTT. This gives the protein CASGVVRGMDTGELFF.